This T cell receptor (beta chain) was sequenced for a study of cytomegalovirus exposure and HLA in healthy donors. About the research overall: A preliminary data release comprised roughly 85 million unique TCRs obtained from HLA-typed donors.

Study-level results: Rarity marked most TCR sequences, yet some public TCRs occurred in many donors. Upon later analysis, TCR association rates were observed to vary by HLA locus, being highest for DRB1 and lowest for HLA-C.

The CDR3 length is 15 residues. Unmatched junction bases numbered 10, after V lost 6 bases and J lost 5 bases. Germline V gene sequence: CDR1 SGHDT, CDR2 YYEEEE. Amplification used 60 Vbeta primers and 13 Jbeta primers. Sequenced by immunoSEQ multiplex PCR; TCRdb stores in-frame clones only, minus some. The sample records about 96,000 clones, around 79% being singletons. Comment on this clone: Its target is unknown.

The origin of this receptor is a woman in her seventies in good health and CMV-seropositive. The chain is built from TRBV5-6 and TRBJ1-5, with 8 nucleotides matching TRBD1. Sequencing used PBMCs. The CDR3 bases are TGTGCCAGCACCAAGACAGGGGTTAATTATCAGCCCCAGCATTTT. It yields the protein CASTKTGVNYQPQHF.